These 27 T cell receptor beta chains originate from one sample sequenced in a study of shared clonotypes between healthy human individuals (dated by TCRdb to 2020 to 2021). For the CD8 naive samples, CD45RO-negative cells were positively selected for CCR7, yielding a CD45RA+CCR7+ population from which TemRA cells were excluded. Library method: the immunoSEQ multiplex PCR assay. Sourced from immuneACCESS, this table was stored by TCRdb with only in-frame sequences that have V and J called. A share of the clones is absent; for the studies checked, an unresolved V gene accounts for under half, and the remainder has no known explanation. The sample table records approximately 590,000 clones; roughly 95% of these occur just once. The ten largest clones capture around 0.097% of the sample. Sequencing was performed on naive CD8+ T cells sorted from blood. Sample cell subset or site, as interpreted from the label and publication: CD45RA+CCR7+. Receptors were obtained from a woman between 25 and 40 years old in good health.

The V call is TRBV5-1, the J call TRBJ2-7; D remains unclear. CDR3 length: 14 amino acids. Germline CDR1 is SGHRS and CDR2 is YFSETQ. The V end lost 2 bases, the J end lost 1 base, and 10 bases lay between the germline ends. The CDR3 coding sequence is TGCGCCAGCAGCTTAGTAAGGCGGTCCTACGAGCAGTACTTC. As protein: CASSLVRRSYEQYF.

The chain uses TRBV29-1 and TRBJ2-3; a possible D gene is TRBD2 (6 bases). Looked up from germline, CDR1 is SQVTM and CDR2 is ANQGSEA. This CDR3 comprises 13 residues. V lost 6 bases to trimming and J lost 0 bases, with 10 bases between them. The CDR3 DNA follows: TGCAGCGTGCTCGGGGGAAGCACAGATACGCAGTATTTT. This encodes CSVLGGSTDTQYF.

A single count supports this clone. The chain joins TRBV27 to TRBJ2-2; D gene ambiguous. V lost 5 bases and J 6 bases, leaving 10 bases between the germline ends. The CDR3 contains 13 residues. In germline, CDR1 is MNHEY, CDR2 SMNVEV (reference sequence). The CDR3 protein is CASSPTLAGELFF. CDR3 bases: TGTGCCAGCAGTCCGACCCTCGCCGGGGAGCTGTTTTTT.

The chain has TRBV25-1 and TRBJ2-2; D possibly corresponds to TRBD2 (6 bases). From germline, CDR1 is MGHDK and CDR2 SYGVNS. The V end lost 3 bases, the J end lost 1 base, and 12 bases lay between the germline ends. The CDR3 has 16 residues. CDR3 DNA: TGTGCCAGCAGTGACCCAGCGGGCCAGAACACCGGGGAGCTGTTTTTT. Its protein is CASSDPAGQNTGELFF.

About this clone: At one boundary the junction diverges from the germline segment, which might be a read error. In DNA form, the CDR3 reads TGTGCCAGCAGTTTATCAGGACAGGGATACGGTAGCGATCAGCCCCAGCATTTT. Encoded protein: CASSLSGQGYGSDQPQHF. V usage is TRBV27 and J usage is TRBJ1-5, with 8 bases aligning to TRBD1. This CDR3 comprises 18 residues. Germline lookup yields CDR1 MNHEY and CDR2 SMNVEV (reference sequence).

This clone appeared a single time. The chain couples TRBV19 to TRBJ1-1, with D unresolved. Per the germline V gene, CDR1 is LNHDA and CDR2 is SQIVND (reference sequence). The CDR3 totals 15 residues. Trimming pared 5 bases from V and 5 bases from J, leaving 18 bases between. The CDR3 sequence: CASSPARGLGTEAFF. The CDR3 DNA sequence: TGTGCCAGTAGTCCCGCCCGAGGGTTAGGGACTGAAGCTTTCTTT.

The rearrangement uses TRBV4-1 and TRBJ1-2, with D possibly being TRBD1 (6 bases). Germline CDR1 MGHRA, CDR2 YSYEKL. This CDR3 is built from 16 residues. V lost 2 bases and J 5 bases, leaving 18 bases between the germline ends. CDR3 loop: CASSQYRQSQGYGYTF. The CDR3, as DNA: TGCGCCAGCAGCCAATACAGACAGTCCCAGGGGTATGGCTACACCTTC.

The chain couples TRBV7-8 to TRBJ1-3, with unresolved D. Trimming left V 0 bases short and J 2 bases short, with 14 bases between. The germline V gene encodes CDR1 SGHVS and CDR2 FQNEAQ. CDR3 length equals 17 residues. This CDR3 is CASSLARGVGPGNTIYF. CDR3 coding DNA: TGTGCCAGCAGCTTAGCGCGCGGGGTAGGACCTGGAAACACCATATATTTT.

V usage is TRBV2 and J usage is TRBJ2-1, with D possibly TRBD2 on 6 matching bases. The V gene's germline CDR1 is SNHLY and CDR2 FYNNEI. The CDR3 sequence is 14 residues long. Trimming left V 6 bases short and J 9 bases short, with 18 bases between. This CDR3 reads CASSANFLATEQFF. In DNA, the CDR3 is TGTGCCAGCAGCGCAAACTTCCTAGCGACTGAGCAGTTCTTC.

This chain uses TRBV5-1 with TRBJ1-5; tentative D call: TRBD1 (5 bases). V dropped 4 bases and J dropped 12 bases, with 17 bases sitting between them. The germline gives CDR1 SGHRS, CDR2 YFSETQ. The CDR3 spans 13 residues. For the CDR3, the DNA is TGCGCCAGCAGCCCGACCGGGACCTCAGACCAGCATTTT. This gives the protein CASSPTGTSDQHF.

The CDR3 reads CATQGDNSYEQYF. CDR3 nucleotide sequence: TGTGCCACTCAGGGCGATAACTCCTACGAGCAGTACTTC. This chain links TRBV6-5 with TRBJ2-7; weak D call: TRBD1 (5 bases). CDR3 length: 13 amino acids. CDR1 is MNHEY, CDR2 SVGAGI, per germline. V dropped 10 bases and J dropped 0 bases, with 13 bases sitting between them.

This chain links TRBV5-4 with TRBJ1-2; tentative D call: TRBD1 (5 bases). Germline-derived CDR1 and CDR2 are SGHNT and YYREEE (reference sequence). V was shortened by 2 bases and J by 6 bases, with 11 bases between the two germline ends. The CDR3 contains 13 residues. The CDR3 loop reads CASSFRGADGYTF. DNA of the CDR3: TGTGCCAGCAGCTTTCGTGGGGCGGATGGCTACACCTTC.

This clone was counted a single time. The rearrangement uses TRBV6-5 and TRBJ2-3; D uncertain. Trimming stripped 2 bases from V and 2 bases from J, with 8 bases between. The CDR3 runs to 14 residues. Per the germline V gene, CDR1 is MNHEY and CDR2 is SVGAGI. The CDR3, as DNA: TGTGCCAGCAGTTACAGGGATCACACAGATACGCAGTATTTT. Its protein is CASSYRDHTDTQYF.

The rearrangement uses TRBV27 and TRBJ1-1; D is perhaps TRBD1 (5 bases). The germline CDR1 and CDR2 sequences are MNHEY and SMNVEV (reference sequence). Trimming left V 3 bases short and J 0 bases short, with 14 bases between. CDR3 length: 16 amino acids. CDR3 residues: CASSLQGGFVNTEAFF. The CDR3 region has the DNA TGTGCCAGCAGTTTGCAGGGCGGGTTCGTGAACACTGAAGCTTTCTTT.

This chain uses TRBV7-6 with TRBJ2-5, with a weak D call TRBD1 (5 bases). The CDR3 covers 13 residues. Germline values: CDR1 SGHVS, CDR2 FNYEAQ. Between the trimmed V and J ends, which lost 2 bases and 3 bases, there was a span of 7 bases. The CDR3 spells CASSLRQKETQYF. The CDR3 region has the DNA TGTGCCAGCAGCTTAAGACAGAAAGAGACCCAGTACTTC.

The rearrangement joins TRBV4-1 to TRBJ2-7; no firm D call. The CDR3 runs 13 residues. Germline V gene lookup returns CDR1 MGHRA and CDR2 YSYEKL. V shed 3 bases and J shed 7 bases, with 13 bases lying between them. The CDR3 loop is CASSHLGLREQYF. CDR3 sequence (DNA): TGCGCCAGCAGCCATTTAGGCCTGCGGGAGCAGTACTTC.

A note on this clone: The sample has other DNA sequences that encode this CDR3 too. CDR3 nucleotide sequence: TGTGCCAGCAGCGTCCAAGGGGGAGCCTACGAGCAGTACTTC. Its translation is CASSVQGGAYEQYF. The chain uses TRBV9 and TRBJ2-7; D may be TRBD1 (6 bases). Germline CDR1 is SGDLS and CDR2 is YYNGEE. The V end lost 2 bases, the J end lost 2 bases, and 11 bases lay between the germline ends. The CDR3 is made up of 14 amino acids.

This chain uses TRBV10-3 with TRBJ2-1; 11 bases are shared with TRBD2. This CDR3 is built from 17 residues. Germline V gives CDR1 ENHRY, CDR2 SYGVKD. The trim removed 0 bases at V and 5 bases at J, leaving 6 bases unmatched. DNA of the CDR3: TGTGCCATCAGTGAGTCCGTTACTAGCGGGAGAGACAATGAGCAGTTCTTC. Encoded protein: CAISESVTSGRDNEQFF.

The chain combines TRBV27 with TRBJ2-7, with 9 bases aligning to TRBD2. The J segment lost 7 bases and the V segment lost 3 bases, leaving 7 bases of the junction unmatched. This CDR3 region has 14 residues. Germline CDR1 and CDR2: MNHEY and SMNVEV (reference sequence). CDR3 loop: CASSLFSGGWEQYF. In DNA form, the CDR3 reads TGTGCCAGCAGTTTGTTTAGCGGGGGCTGGGAGCAGTACTTC.

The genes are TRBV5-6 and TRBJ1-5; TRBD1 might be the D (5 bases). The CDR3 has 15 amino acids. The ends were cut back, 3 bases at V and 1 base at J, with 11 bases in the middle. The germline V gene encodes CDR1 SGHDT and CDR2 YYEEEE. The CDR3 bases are TGTGCCAGCAGCTCCAGGGAAAAGAGCAATCAGCCCCAGCATTTT. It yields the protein CASSSREKSNQPQHF.

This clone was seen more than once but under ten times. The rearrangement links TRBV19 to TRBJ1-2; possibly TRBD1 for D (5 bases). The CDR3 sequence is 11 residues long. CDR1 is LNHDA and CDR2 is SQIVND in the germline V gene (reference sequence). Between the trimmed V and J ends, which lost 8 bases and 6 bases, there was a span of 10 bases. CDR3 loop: CASLGGNGYTF. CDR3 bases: TGTGCCAGTTTGGGGGGAAATGGCTACACCTTC.

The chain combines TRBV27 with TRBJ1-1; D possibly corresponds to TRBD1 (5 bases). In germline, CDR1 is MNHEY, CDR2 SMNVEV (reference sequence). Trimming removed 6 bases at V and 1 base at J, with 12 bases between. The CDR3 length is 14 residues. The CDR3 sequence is CASSYVGGNTEAFF. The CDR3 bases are TGTGCCAGCAGCTACGTCGGGGGGAACACTGAAGCTTTCTTT.

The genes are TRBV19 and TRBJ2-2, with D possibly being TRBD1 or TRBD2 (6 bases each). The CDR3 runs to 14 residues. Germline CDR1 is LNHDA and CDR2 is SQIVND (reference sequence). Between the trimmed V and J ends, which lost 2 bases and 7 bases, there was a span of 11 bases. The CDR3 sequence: CASSIWGAGGELFF. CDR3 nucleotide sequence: TGTGCCAGTAGTATATGGGGGGCCGGCGGGGAGCTGTTTTTT. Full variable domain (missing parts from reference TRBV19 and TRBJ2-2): DGGITQSPKYLFRKEGQNVTLSCEQNLNHDAMYWYRQDPGQGLRLIYYSQIVNDFQKGDIAEGYSVSREKKESFPLTVTSAQKNPTAFYLCASSIWGAGGELFFGEGSRLTVL.

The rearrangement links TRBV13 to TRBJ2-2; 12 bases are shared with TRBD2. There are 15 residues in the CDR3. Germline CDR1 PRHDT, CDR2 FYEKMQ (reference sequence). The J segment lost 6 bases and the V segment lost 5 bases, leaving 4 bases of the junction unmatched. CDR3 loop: CASSPRTSGAGELFF. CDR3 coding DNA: TGTGCCAGCAGCCCCCGGACTAGCGGGGCCGGGGAGCTGTTTTTT.

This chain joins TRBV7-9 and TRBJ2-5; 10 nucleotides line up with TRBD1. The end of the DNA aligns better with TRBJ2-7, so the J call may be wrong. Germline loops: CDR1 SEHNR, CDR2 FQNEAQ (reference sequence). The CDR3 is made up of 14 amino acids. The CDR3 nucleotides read TGTGCCAGCAGCTCCGGGACAGGGGCCAACGAGCAGTACTTC. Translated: CASSSGTGANEQYF.

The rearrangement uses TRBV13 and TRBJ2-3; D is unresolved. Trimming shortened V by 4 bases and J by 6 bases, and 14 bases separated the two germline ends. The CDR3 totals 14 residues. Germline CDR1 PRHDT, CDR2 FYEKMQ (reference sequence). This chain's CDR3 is CASSSELRLDTQYF. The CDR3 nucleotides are TGTGCCAGCAGCTCGGAACTAAGATTGGATACGCAGTATTTT.

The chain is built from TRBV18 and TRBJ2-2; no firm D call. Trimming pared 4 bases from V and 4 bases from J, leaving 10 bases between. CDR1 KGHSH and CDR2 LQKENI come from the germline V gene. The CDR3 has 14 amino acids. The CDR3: CASSLRVSTGELFF. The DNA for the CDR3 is TGTGCCAGCTCACTTCGGGTCTCCACCGGGGAGCTGTTTTTT.